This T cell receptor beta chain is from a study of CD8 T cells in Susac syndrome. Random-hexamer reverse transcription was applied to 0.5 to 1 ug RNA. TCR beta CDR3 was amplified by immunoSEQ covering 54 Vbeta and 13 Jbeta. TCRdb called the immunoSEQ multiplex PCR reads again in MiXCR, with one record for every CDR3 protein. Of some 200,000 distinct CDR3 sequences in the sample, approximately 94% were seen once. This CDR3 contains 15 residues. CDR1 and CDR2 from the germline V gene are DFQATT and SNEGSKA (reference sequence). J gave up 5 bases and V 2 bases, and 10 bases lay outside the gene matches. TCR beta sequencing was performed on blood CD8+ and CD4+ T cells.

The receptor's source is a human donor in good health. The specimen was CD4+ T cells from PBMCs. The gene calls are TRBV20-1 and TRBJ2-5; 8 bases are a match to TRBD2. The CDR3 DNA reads TGCAGTGCTAGACAACTAGCGGCTGTGGGGGAGACCCAGTACTTC. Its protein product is CSARQLAAVGETQYF.